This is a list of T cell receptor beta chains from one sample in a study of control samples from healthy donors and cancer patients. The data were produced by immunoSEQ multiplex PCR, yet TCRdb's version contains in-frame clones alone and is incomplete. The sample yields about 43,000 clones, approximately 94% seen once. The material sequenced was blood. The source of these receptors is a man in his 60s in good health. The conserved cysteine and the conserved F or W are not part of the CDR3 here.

cdr3_aa: ASSELVSRADTQY
j_call: TRBJ2-3
v_call: TRBV25-1

cdr3_aa: ASSYSPAKSYEQY
j_call: TRBJ2-7
v_call: TRBV6-5

cdr3_aa: ASSQSQGAEKLF
j_call: TRBJ1-4
v_call: TRBV23-1

cdr3_aa: AWSVGPTLYNEQF
j_call: TRBJ2-1
v_call: TRBV30

cdr3_aa: ASKGLDTDTQY
j_call: TRBJ2-3
v_call: TRBV6-5

cdr3_aa: ASSGQAGSPLH
j_call: TRBJ1-6
v_call: TRBV2

cdr3_aa: ASSEDRGEQY
j_call: TRBJ2-7
v_call: TRBV2

cdr3_aa: ASRPDRAIQETQY
j_call: TRBJ2-5
v_call: TRBV5-8

cdr3_aa: ASSYSPRAQH
j_call: TRBJ1-5
v_call: TRBV12-1

cdr3_aa: ASSVGTASSYT
j_call: TRBJ1-2
v_call: TRBV25-1

cdr3_aa: ASSLGSGSRETQY
j_call: TRBJ2-5
v_call: TRBV11-2

cdr3_aa: ASSSPLPWEGKETQY
j_call: TRBJ2-5
v_call: TRBV5-4

cdr3_aa: ASSDAGQGGNQPQH
j_call: TRBJ1-5
v_call: TRBV2

cdr3_aa: SVEGVSGIFTGELF
j_call: TRBJ2-2
v_call: TRBV29-1

cdr3_aa: SVEDGLAVTTDTQY
j_call: TRBJ2-3
v_call: TRBV29-1

cdr3_aa: ASSIVAGQSYSNQPQH
j_call: TRBJ1-5
v_call: TRBV19

cdr3_aa: ASSQGPTEAF
j_call: TRBJ1-1
v_call: TRBV3-1/TRBV3-2

cdr3_aa: ASASTSLEQF
j_call: TRBJ2-1
v_call: TRBV19

cdr3_aa: ASGQYSYEQY
j_call: TRBJ2-7
v_call: TRBV2

cdr3_aa: ASSEERCSSYEQY
j_call: TRBJ2-7
v_call: TRBV10-1

cdr3_aa: ASSQYAGVWNEQF
j_call: TRBJ2-1
v_call: TRBV14

cdr3_aa: ASSLGAAYGYT
j_call: TRBJ1-2
v_call: TRBV28

cdr3_aa: ASRGAQVSFSYEQY
j_call: TRBJ2-7
v_call: TRBV28

cdr3_aa: ASSVESPGASSYNEQF
j_call: TRBJ2-1
v_call: TRBV9

cdr3_aa: ASSSTGRRASNTGELF
j_call: TRBJ2-2
v_call: TRBV27

cdr3_aa: ASSPTSGNYNEQF
j_call: TRBJ2-1
v_call: TRBV27

cdr3_aa: ASSPGGRLNTEAF
j_call: TRBJ1-1
v_call: TRBV11-3

cdr3_aa: ASSPGLASGYEQY
j_call: TRBJ2-7
v_call: TRBV11-2

cdr3_aa: ASNEGTRERELF
j_call: TRBJ2-2
v_call: TRBV6-5

cdr3_aa: ATSGDSNQPQH
j_call: TRBJ1-5
v_call: TRBV24-1

cdr3_aa: ASSVGSGLAGYTQY
j_call: TRBJ2-3
v_call: TRBV9

cdr3_aa: ASSQLNLYNEQF
j_call: TRBJ2-1
v_call: TRBV4-1

cdr3_aa: ASSLGGGTGELF
j_call: TRBJ2-2
v_call: TRBV11-2

cdr3_aa: ASRRTIRAEAF
j_call: TRBJ1-1
v_call: TRBV2

cdr3_aa: ASSLAPAGGETQY
j_call: TRBJ2-5
v_call: TRBV5-1

cdr3_aa: ASSLVGDSYEQY
j_call: TRBJ2-7
v_call: TRBV28

cdr3_aa: AISPGLAGGESTDTQY
j_call: TRBJ2-3
v_call: TRBV10-3

cdr3_aa: ASSLSREPQGSPLH
j_call: TRBJ1-6
v_call: TRBV7-9

cdr3_aa: ASSLMTGTSGGEQY
j_call: TRBJ2-7
v_call: TRBV5-1

cdr3_aa: ASSFGRTGNTIY
j_call: TRBJ1-3
v_call: TRBV5-6

cdr3_aa: ASSGPGQALYGYT
j_call: TRBJ1-2
v_call: TRBV5-5

cdr3_aa: ASSRDPSGSWYEQY
j_call: TRBJ2-7
v_call: TRBV3-1/TRBV3-2

cdr3_aa: ATSDGLTGGAEKLF
j_call: TRBJ1-4
v_call: TRBV24-1

cdr3_aa: ASRGLAVQETQY
j_call: TRBJ2-5
v_call: TRBV10-2

cdr3_aa: SASRGGSSNQPQH
j_call: TRBJ1-5
v_call: TRBV20-1

cdr3_aa: ASSISQGVTKNIQY
j_call: TRBJ2-4
v_call: TRBV19

cdr3_aa: ASSQVAASTDTQY
j_call: TRBJ2-3
v_call: TRBV4-1

cdr3_aa: ASSMGTGGKTQY
j_call: TRBJ2-5
v_call: TRBV19

cdr3_aa: SVEDHREQY
j_call: TRBJ2-3
v_call: TRBV29-1

cdr3_aa: SVDSQGPETQY
j_call: TRBJ2-5
v_call: TRBV29-1

cdr3_aa: AWTHSLSYEQY
j_call: TRBJ2-7
v_call: TRBV30

cdr3_aa: ASSAWQSLSGNTIY
j_call: TRBJ1-3
v_call: TRBV2

cdr3_aa: ASSFLIQNTEAF
j_call: TRBJ1-1
v_call: TRBV11-2

cdr3_aa: ASSYPRQDNYGYT
j_call: TRBJ1-2
v_call: TRBV19

cdr3_aa: ASSLPRTGSDGYT
j_call: TRBJ1-2
v_call: TRBV7-8

cdr3_aa: ASSLNLGENTEAF
j_call: TRBJ1-1
v_call: TRBV18